Given below is one TCR beta chain in context. What it recognizes is unknown. The entry originates in a study of post-analysis software for immune sequencing data. Turning to the study itself: Relapsing-remitting, secondary progressive and progressive-relapsing courses of multiple sclerosis were included.

Presence of unique molecular identifiers characterized the TCR beta cDNA libraries. From roughly 1 to 10 million T cells, roughly 530,000 cDNA molecules were obtained. TCRdb ran MiXCR on the PCR reads and lists one entry per CDR3 protein. The sample holds hundreds of thousands of distinct CDR3 sequences, over 45% seen once. V dropped 1 base and J dropped 6 bases, with 22 bases sitting between them. The CDR3 consists of 18 residues. Whole-study results and caveats: When patients were compared with controls, about 5 TRBV segments were more frequent, TRBV5-6, TRBV5-1 and TRBV20-1 among them. Comparison with controls showed significantly lower normalized Chao1 diversity in multiple sclerosis patients.

The source of this sequence is a girl aged 2 to 9 with multiple sclerosis. What was sequenced was blood. V and J are TRBV12-3 or TRBV12-4 and TRBJ2-1; TRBD1 is a possible D gene (5 bases). The CDR3 DNA reads TGTGCCAGCAGTTTAGAAGAGTCCAGGGCAGGCCCGGCCAATGAGCAGTTCTTC. Translating it yields CASSLEESRAGPANEQFF.